A selection of T cell receptor beta chains follows, all from one sample in a study of PD-L1 blockade in urothelial cancer. TCRdb's table, derived via immunoSEQ multiplex PCR, lists solely in-frame clones and lacks some. The sample lists some 40,000 clones; 70% to 90% were seen once. The sample in question was PBMCs, obtained around atezolizumab (anti-PD-L1) treatment. The receptors originated from a donor aged 40 or over with urothelial cancer. Both conserved end residues are part of each CDR3.

cdr3_length | v_call | cdr3_aa
14 | TRBV19 | CASRPGLAYNEQFF
16 | TRBV28 | CASTVGGARGYQPQHF
18 | TRBV9 | CASSVTPRGTPPWYEQYF
15 | TRBV7-8 | CASSPLQGSGNTIYF
15 | TRBV6-4 | CASSPDPGAAYGYTF
13 | TRBV11-3 | CASSLVEGYEQYF
10 | TRBV9 | CASSGRTQYF
13 | TRBV30 | CAWQGAAGDTQYF
15 | TRBV19 | CASSIWGVPSGTQYF
15 | TRBV28 | CASSLWTSGGEEQFF
16 | TRBV5-6 | CASSQTTGLPTGEQFF
13 | TRBV28 | CASTPPGWYGYTF
17 | TRBV30 | CAYPGGKGHSGANVLTF
12 | TRBV7-9 | CASSPQDNGYTF
14 | TRBV28 | CASRDLEEVSEQYF
12 | TRBV11-3 | CASSPGREGLFF